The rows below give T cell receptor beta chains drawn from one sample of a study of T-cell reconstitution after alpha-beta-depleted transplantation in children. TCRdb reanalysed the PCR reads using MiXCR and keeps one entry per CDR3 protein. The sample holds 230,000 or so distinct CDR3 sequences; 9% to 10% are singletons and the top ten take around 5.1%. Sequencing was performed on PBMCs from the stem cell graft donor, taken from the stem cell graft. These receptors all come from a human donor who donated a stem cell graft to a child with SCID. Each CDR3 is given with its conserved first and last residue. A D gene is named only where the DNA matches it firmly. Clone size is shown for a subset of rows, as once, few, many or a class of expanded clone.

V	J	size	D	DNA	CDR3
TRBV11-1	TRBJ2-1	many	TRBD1	TGTGCCAGCAGCCCGACCCGGGACAGGGAGTTTCCCCACAATGAGCAGTTCTTC	CASSPTRDREFPHNEQFF
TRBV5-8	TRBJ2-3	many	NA	TGTGCCAGCAGCGTGAGACGGGCACGCCCCACAGATACGCAGTATTTT	CASSVRRARPTDTQYF
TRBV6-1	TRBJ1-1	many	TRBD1	TGTGCCAGCAGGGTGCGGGCAGGGGGCGAGGGTACTGAAGCTTTCTTT	CASRVRAGGEGTEAFF
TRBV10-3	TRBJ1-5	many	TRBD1	TGTGCCATCAGCGCGACAGGGGGCAATCAGCCCCAGCATTTT	CAISATGGNQPQHF
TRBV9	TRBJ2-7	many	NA	TGTGCCAGCAGCGTAGAAATAGCCCACGAGCAGTACTTC	CASSVEIAHEQYF
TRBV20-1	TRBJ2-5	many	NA	TGCAGTCCCCATGGAGGGTCGGAGACCCAGTACTTC	CSPHGGSETQYF
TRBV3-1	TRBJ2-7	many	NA	TGTGCCAGCAGCCAGGTCGCGTTGGTCTCCGAGCAGTACTTC	CASSQVALVSEQYF
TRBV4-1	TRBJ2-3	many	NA	TGCGCCAGCAGCCAAGACCAGGGCCCAGATACGCAGTATTTT	CASSQDQGPDTQYF
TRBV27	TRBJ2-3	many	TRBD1	TGTGCCAGCAGTAAGGGGGCGCTATCTCTAGATACGCAGTATTTT	CASSKGALSLDTQYF
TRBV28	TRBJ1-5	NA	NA	TGTGCCAGCGGCGGGGGGTGGAGCAATCAGCCCCAGCATTTT	CASGGGWSNQPQHF
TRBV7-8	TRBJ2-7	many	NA	TGTGCCAGCAGCTCAGCAGTGCAGGGGCAGTACTTC	CASSSAVQGQYF
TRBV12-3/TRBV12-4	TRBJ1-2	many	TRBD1	TGTGCCAGCAGACAAACAGGGGGAGTTGGCAATGGCTACACCTTC	CASRQTGGVGNGYTF
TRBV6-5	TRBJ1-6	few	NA	TGTGCCAGCAGTTACAAAAGACAGACTAATTCACCCCTCCACTTT	CASSYKRQTNSPLHF
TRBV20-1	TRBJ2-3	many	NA	TGCAGTGCTAGAGTAGGTAGCACAGATACGCAGTATTTT	CSARVGSTDTQYF
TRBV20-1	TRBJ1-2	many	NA	TGCAGTGCTAGAATGGGCTTTGGGGGCTACACCTTC	CSARMGFGGYTF
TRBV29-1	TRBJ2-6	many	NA	TGCAGCGTTGAGCAGGGCTCTGGGGCCAACGTCCTGACTTTC	CSVEQGSGANVLTF
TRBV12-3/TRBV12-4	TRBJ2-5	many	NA	TGTGCCAGCAGTTTCGTCGGCCTACAAGAGACCCAGTACTTC	CASSFVGLQETQYF
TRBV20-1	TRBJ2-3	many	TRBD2	TGCAGTGCTAGAGATTTGACTAGCGGGGACGCAGATACGCAGTATTTT	CSARDLTSGDADTQYF
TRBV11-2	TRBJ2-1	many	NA	TGTGCCAGCAGCCCAATCTATAATGAGCAGTTCTTC	CASSPIYNEQFF
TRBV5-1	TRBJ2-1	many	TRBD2	TGCGCCAGCAGCCCTCCGACTAGCGGGGCTGACAATGAGCAGTTCTTC	CASSPPTSGADNEQFF
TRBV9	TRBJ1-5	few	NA	TGTGCCAGCAGCGCGGCGGAGAATCAGCCCCAGCATTTT	CASSAAENQPQHF
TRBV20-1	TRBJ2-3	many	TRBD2	TGCAGTGCTAGTCTAGCGGGGGGGGGTACGCAGTATTTT	CSASLAGGGTQYF
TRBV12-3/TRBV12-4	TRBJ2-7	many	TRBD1	TGTGCCAGCAGACAGGGGTTTAGCGAGCAGTACTTC	CASRQGFSEQYF
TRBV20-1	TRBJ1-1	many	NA	TGCAGTGCTAGAGATATCCGGGCGGGGAACACTGAAGCTTTCTTT	CSARDIRAGNTEAFF
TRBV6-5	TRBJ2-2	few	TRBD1	TGTGCCAGCAGTTACTTCAAAACTACAGGGGGCACCGGGGAGCTGTTTTTT	CASSYFKTTGGTGELFF
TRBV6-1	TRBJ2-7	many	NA	TGTGCCAGCAGTCCGCAGACAGGAACCTACGAGCAGTACTTC	CASSPQTGTYEQYF
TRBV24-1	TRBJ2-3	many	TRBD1	TGTGCCACCAGCGCCGGGACAGGGACCACAGATACGCAGTATTTT	CATSAGTGTTDTQYF
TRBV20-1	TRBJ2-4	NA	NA	TGCAGTGCTAGTTCCGCACAGAAAGCCAAAAACATTCAGTACTTC	CSASSAQKAKNIQYF
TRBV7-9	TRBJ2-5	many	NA	TGTGCCAGCAGCCCCGAGGACTTGCAAGAGACCCAGTACTTC	CASSPEDLQETQYF
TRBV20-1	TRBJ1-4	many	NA	TGCAGTGCTAGAGATTGGATGGGCCCGGGGGAAAAACTGTTTTTT	CSARDWMGPGEKLFF
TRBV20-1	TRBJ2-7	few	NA	TGCAGTGCTAGTCTCTCGGGGTCGGTCTACGAGCAGTACTTC	CSASLSGSVYEQYF
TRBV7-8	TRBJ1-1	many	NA	TGTGCCAGCAGCTTCACAGGGTCCGCAGCTTTCTTT	CASSFTGSAAFF
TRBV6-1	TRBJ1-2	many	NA	TGTGCCAGCAGTGAAGATTGGTCGGATTACTATGGCTACACCTTC	CASSEDWSDYYGYTF
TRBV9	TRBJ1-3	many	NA	TGTGCCAGCAGCGTATTAGGCTCTGGAAACACCATATATTTT	CASSVLGSGNTIYF
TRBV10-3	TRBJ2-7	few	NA	TGTGCCATCAGTGGCAGAGGAAGCTCCTACGAGCAGTACTTC	CAISGRGSSYEQYF
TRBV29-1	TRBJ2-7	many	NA	TGCAGCGCCCCTACCCTGGACGGGTCTGAGTACTTC	CSAPTLDGSEYF